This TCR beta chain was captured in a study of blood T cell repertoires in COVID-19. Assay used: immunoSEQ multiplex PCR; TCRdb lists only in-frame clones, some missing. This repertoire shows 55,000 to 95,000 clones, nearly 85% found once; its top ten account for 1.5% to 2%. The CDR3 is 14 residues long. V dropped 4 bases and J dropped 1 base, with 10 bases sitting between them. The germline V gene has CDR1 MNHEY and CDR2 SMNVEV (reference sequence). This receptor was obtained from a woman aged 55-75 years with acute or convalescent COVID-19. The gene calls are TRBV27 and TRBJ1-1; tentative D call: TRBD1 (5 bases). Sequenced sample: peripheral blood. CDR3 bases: TGTGCCAGCAGTTGGGGCAGCCAGAACACTGAAGCTTTCTTT. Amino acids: CASSWGSQNTEAFF.